The 12 T cell receptor beta chains reported below all come from one sample, sequenced in a study of cytomegalovirus exposure and HLA in healthy donors. Some clones are missing from TCRdb's copy, which holds only in-frame ones; the method was immunoSEQ multiplex PCR. Counted here are tens of thousands of clones, roughly 90% occurring once; the ten biggest clones make up about 2.2%. The sequenced sample consisted of PBMCs. Every receptor here comes from a woman in her twenties or thirties in good health and CMV-seronegative.

The rearrangement links TRBV10-3 to TRBJ1-1; possible D gene TRBD1, 6 bases. Per germline, CDR1 ENHRY and CDR2 SYGVKD. V was shortened by 4 bases and J by 10 bases, with 16 bases between the two germline ends. The CDR3 extends over 13 amino acids. The CDR3 loop reads CAISGTDTKRAFF. As DNA, the CDR3 is TGTGCCATCAGTGGGACAGACACAAAAAGAGCTTTCTTT.

V usage is TRBV27 and J usage is TRBJ2-1, with D perhaps TRBD2 (6 bases). This CDR3 is built from 15 residues. Germline V gene data show CDR1 as MNHEY and CDR2 as SMNVEV (reference sequence). Trimming took 4 bases from V and 13 from J, leaving 23 bases between them. CDR3 in amino acids: CASSSGGEMGGRQFF. The DNA for the CDR3 is TGTGCCAGCAGTTCCGGAGGGGAGATGGGGGGACGACAGTTCTTC.

V usage is TRBV21-1 and J usage is TRBJ2-3; the table's D call TRBD2 went unverified against the DNA. TRBV21-1 is reported as a pseudogene. The CDR3 covers 19 residues. In DNA, the CDR3 is TGTGCCAGCAGCAAGGTTAGCGGGATAATTCAAGGGGGCACAGATACGCAGTATTTT. It is translated as CASSKVSGIIQGGTDTQYF.

The sample holds one count of this clone. The rearrangement uses TRBV6-5 and TRBJ1-2, with D perhaps matching TRBD1 (6 bases). The germline V and J ends were trimmed by 9 bases and 2 bases, with 10 bases remaining between them. The CDR3 contains 12 residues. Germline values: CDR1 MNHEY, CDR2 SVGAGI. The CDR3 region is CASYQGNYGYTF. The CDR3 coding sequence is TGTGCCAGTTACCAGGGGAACTATGGCTACACCTTC.

This chain uses TRBV6-1 with TRBJ1-1; TRBD1 matches 8 bases. In germline, CDR1 is MNHNS, CDR2 SASEGT. CDR3 length: 14 residues. The V and J ends lost 6 bases and 2 bases, in that order; junction bases with no gene match: 5. The CDR3 nucleotides are TGTGCCAGCAGACTGGACAGGGTCAACACTGAAGCTTTCTTT. It specifies CASRLDRVNTEAFF.

This chain connects TRBV4-3 to TRBJ2-7; TRBD2 agrees at 9 bases. V was pared by 1 base and J by 4 bases, with 11 bases of the junction left unmatched. Germline lookup yields CDR1 LGHNA and CDR2 YSLEER. The CDR3 extends over 17 amino acids. The CDR3 sequence: CASSQASLGGRGYEQYF. DNA of the CDR3: TGCGCCAGCAGCCAAGCCTCCTTAGGCGGGAGGGGTTACGAGCAGTACTTC.

The chain combines TRBV11-1 with TRBJ2-7; 9 positions match TRBD1. This CDR3 spans 14 amino acids. Unmatched junction bases numbered 7, after V lost 5 bases and J lost 5 bases. Germline V gene sequence: CDR1 SGHAT, CDR2 FQDESV (reference sequence). The CDR3 DNA follows: TGTGCCAGCAGCCCAGACAGGGGGAAGGACGAGCAGTACTTC. It encodes CASSPDRGKDEQYF.

This clone has just one count. V is TRBV5-4 and J is TRBJ1-2; TRBD1 is a possible D gene (6 bases). The CDR3 runs to 16 residues. The V end was cut by 5 bases, the J end by 3 bases, with 20 bases between. Germline V CDR1 and CDR2: SGHNT, YYREEE (reference sequence). The CDR3 sequence is CASSRDTPPGDYGYTF. Written as DNA, the CDR3 is TGTGCCAGCAGTAGGGACACGCCACCCGGTGACTATGGCTACACCTTC.

V and J are TRBV6-1 and TRBJ2-2, with D unresolved. Germline V gene data show CDR1 as MNHNS and CDR2 as SASEGT. The CDR3 runs to 14 residues. The V end lost 3 bases, the J end lost 3 bases, and 8 bases lay between the germline ends. This CDR3 is CASSEVADTGELFF. CDR3 nucleotide sequence: TGTGCCAGCAGTGAGGTAGCCGACACCGGGGAGCTGTTTTTT.

The table lists this clone with a count of one. The chain recombines TRBV13 with TRBJ2-7; 8 bases line up with TRBD1. This CDR3 contains 14 residues. Trimming cost V 5 bases and J 2 bases; bases outside gene matches: 5. Looked up from germline, CDR1 is PRHDT and CDR2 is FYEKMQ (reference sequence). The chain's CDR3 is CASSRDRTTYEQYF. The CDR3 DNA reads TGTGCCAGCAGCCGGGACAGGACGACCTACGAGCAGTACTTC.

This clone was recorded only once. The chain has TRBV30 and TRBJ2-7; D is unresolved. In germline, CDR1 is GTSNPN, CDR2 SVGIG (reference sequence). V lost 5 bases and J lost 6, with 11 bases in between. There are 11 residues in the CDR3. The CDR3 region has the DNA TGTGCCTGGGAACCAGCGAGCGAGCAGTACTTC. This sequence encodes CAWEPASEQYF.

The chain has TRBV28 and TRBJ2-7; TRBD1 might be the D (5 bases). CDR1 and CDR2 from the germline V gene are MDHEN and SYDVKM. The CDR3 totals 12 residues. V was trimmed by 5 bases and J by 4 bases, leaving 9 bases between them. For the CDR3, the DNA is TGTGCCAGCAGTCGGAAGGGGTACGAGCAGTACTTC. Translating gives CASSRKGYEQYF.